Listed below are T cell receptor beta chains from one sample, sequenced in a study of T cell responses to AZD1222 COVID-19 vaccine. Using immunoSEQ multiplex PCR, the repertoire was profiled, and TCRdb retains in-frame clones only, with some absent. Of 130,000 or so clones in the sample, roughly nine tenths were seen once. This specimen consisted of peripheral blood, obtained on day 0 of AZD1222 vaccination. These receptors all stem from an adult in good health. The CDR3 runs from the conserved cysteine through the conserved F or W. Fields, in order: J gene, clone size, V gene, D gene, CDR3 protein, CDR3 DNA. D genes are given only for firm matches. Clone sizes are given selectively: once, few, many, or a class where the clone is expanded.

TRBJ1-3 | - | TRBV9 | - | CASSPNSQGPGPGNTIYF | TGTGCCAGCAGCCCGAATAGTCAGGGGCCCGGCCCTGGAAACACCATATATTTT
TRBJ1-1 | - | TRBV5-1 | - | CASSLTRLDTEAFF | TGCGCCAGCAGCTTGACTCGCTTGGACACTGAAGCTTTCTTT
TRBJ1-1 | few | TRBV19 | - | CASSGTLWGTEAFF | TGTGCCAGTAGCGGGACTCTCTGGGGCACTGAAGCTTTCTTT
TRBJ1-1 | - | TRBV5-1 | - | CASSLGSHMNTEAFF | TGCGCCAGCAGCTTGGGGTCCCACATGAACACTGAAGCTTTCTTT
TRBJ1-2 | - | TRBV6-5 | - | CASSYRPNIIKGGYTF | TGTGCCAGCAGTTACCGTCCTAATATAATAAAGGGTGGCTACACCTTC
TRBJ1-1 | once | TRBV3-1/TRBV3-2 | - | CASSPGLLNTEAFF | TGTGCCAGCAGCCCCGGGCTCCTGAACACTGAAGCTTTCTTT
TRBJ1-3 | - | TRBV7-2 | TRBD1 | CASSDGQGGIGVGTIYF | TGTGCCAGCAGCGATGGACAGGGAGGGATTGGAGTGGGCACCATATATTTT
TRBJ2-2 | - | TRBV19 | TRBD2 | CASGGERVGGELFF | TGTGCCAGCGGGGGGGAAAGAGTTGGCGGGGAGCTGTTTTTT
TRBJ2-4 | few | TRBV7-9 | - | CASSFSRGTAKNIQYF | TGTGCCAGCAGCTTTTCCCGCGGAACGGCCAAAAACATTCAGTACTTC
TRBJ1-4 | - | TRBV7-3 | TRBD1 | CASSLTGPGEKLFF | TGTGCCAGCAGCTTGACAGGGCCGGGAGAAAAACTGTTTTTT
TRBJ2-1 | - | TRBV18 | - | CASSPKRESSYNEQFF | TGTGCCAGCTCACCAAAGCGAGAGAGCTCCTACAATGAGCAGTTCTTC
TRBJ1-1 | - | TRBV9 | - | CASSALGRAFF | TGTGCCAGCAGCGCCCTCGGACGAGCTTTCTTT
TRBJ2-2 | - | TRBV4-1 | - | CASSQDPWETANTGELFF | TGCGCCAGCAGCCAAGATCCGTGGGAGACCGCGAACACCGGGGAGCTGTTTTTT
TRBJ1-5 | - | TRBV28 | - | CASRSNQPQHF | TGTGCCAGCAGGAGCAATCAGCCCCAGCATTTT
TRBJ2-3 | - | TRBV27 | TRBD2 | CASSPRGGSGRRGVDTQYF | TGTGCCAGCAGTCCCCGAGGTGGTAGCGGGAGGAGAGGTGTAGATACGCAGTATTTT
TRBJ1-4 | once | TRBV5-1 | - | CASSPRTVNLKEKLFF | TGCGCCAGCAGCCCTCGAACCGTCAACCTCAAGGAAAAACTGTTTTTT
TRBJ2-7 | - | TRBV7-7 | TRBD1 | CASSLGQGSPYEQYF | TGTGCTAGCAGCCTCGGACAGGGGTCACCCTACGAGCAGTACTTC